This TCR beta chain originates from a study of T cells in Graves' hyperthyroidism and ophthalmopathy (dated by TCRdb to between 2018 and 2021). In terms of the full investigation: Peripheral blood was sampled at the time of initial diagnosis, prior to any treatment. To identify distinguishing TCR V-J signatures, a discovery cohort of some 100 patients was used, comprising under 45 with Graves' ophthalmopathy and some 57 with stable Graves' hyperthyroidism. An independent validation cohort of fewer than 20 hyperthyroidism patients and over 15 patients who later progressed to ophthalmopathy tested prospective prediction of ophthalmopathy. For training and testing, the roughly 97 patients in the discovery cohort were randomly divided in a 7:3 ratio. The study also compared thyroid tissue and blood T-cell repertoires from about six Graves' hyperthyroidism patients. After sampling, hyperthyroidism patients received methimazole starting at 30 mg daily, and ophthalmopathy patients received high-dose intravenous methylprednisolone. The paper reports TCR Vbeta CDR3 sequencing of some 140 peripheral blood samples: approximately 41 ophthalmopathy, under 80 hyperthyroidism and about 17 progressor patients.

This clonotype was seen at least ten times. The antigen it recognizes is unknown. No per-base quality is available; no much larger clone lies one base away. The investigation overall reported the following: Most expanded thyroid clonotypes (frequency above 0.001) were also detected in blood, suggesting blood repertoires may reflect thyroid immune responses. Sample size was not statistically predetermined, and investigators were not blinded to group allocation. A model built on a 13 V-J signature distinguished ophthalmopathy from stable hyperthyroidism, reaching 85% to 90% sensitivity and about 81% specificity in cross-validation and 80%/75% in testing. During validation, the model predicted progression to ophthalmopathy a median of about 6.5 months ahead of onset, with roughly 65% sensitivity and 72.22% specificity.

Trimming takes 4 bases off V and 2 bases off J; junction bases not matched to a gene: 7. From its cysteine to its phenylalanine, the CDR3 spans 15 amino acids. Kept here is only the CDR3 DNA, which spans 45 bases and is read in frame from base 1. The germline V gene encodes CDR1 SGHRS and CDR2 YFSETQ. Hyperthyroidism patients were aged 18 to 65 years and newly diagnosed, with disease duration of less than 2 months. Patients with uncontrolled infections, other autoimmune diseases, pregnancy or lactation were excluded. Diagnoses relied on clinical symptoms, serum thyroxine and TRAb, thyroid ultrasound and orbital computed tomography. Blood from progressor patients was drawn when they were first diagnosed with hyperthyroidism, before any ophthalmopathy symptoms appeared. Ficoll-Paque density gradient centrifugation was used to isolate PBMCs from about 9 ml of fresh peripheral blood. Patients classed as progressors first received a Graves' hyperthyroidism diagnosis and then went on to develop ophthalmopathy during follow-up. Total RNA was extracted using Trizol reagent, and RNA quality was assessed on an Agilent 2100 Bioanalyzer.

Amplification of TCR beta CDR3 regions was carried out from RNA transcripts. The first round of RT-PCR for the TCR CDR3 was performed with the HTBI primer set and the Qiagen OneStep RT-PCR kit. A second multiplex PCR round built the libraries, followed by size selection and purification. The libraries were sequenced on an Illumina HiSeq2000 using paired-end 100 bp reads. On the authors' methods: SOAPnuke was used to process the raw data, removing reads that contained adapters or uncalled bases, had a mean Phred below 15, or lacked an exact match to the constant primer or identifier. High-quality paired reads were merged with COPE v1.2.5, and unique nucleotide sequences were defined as clonotypes. Clonotypes were aligned to IMGT TRBV, TRBD and TRBJ reference segments using MiTCR v1.1. The analysis included only V-J combinations with a frequency above 0.0001, which together covered 99% to 99.2% of the repertoires. The TCS score was defined as F50 (clonal expansion) divided by E x V (chaos), with BLOSUM62-based TCRdist calculated between CDR3 peptides within each V-J. Welch's t-statistics and random forest reduced 514 V-J features to 13, which were used in a naive Bayes classifier (R e1071). TCRdb handled the public reads itself, with Q25 trimming in fastp and clone calling in MiXCR, and kept productive beta chains. Entries are consolidated by CDR3 protein sequence, retaining the most common genes and DNA. The V and J calls were not made by the authors but by TCRdb's processing. This sample comprises under 350,000 distinct CDR3 sequences, less than 30% of them detected only once. The ten largest account for 20% to 30% of the sample.

This clonotype was sampled from a man aged 35 to 55 with Graves' hyperthyroidism that later progressed to Graves' ophthalmopathy. Sequenced material: blood. The receptor chain draws on TRBV5-1 and TRBJ2-7; 9 of the junction bases match TRBD1. The CDR3 in this case is CASSKGQGGTYEQYF. The sequenced DNA: TGCGCCAGCAGCAAGGGACAGGGAGGGACCTACGAGCAGTACTTC.